This TCR beta chain was recovered during a study of OX40 agonist ivuxolimab in advanced cancers. At the level of the study: The study reported partial responses in three patients: one hepatocellular carcinoma, two cutaneous melanoma. Whole-study findings and limits: With doses of 0.1 to 3.0 mg/kg, CD4+ and CD8+ blood T cells had undergone clonal expansion by week 6.

Method: immunoSEQ multiplex PCR; TCRdb's copy keeps in-frame clones and lacks some. Of about 55,000 clones in the sample, over 70% are singletons; the top ten hold roughly 4.5%. This CDR3 region has 19 residues. In germline, CDR1 is SGHKS, CDR2 YYEKEE (reference sequence). V shed 0 bases and J 2 bases; nucleotides not matched to a gene: 11. On this clone itself: Its specificity is not known.

The material sequenced was CD4+ or CD8+ T cells sorted from blood, taken in a trial of the OX40 agonist ivuxolimab. This chain links TRBV5-5 with TRBJ2-5, with 12 bases fitting TRBD2. This TCR came from an adult with an advanced solid tumor such as melanoma, head and neck, liver or kidney cancer. The CDR3 reads CASSLAGSSGRVKQETQYF. Here the CDR3 DNA reads TGTGCCAGCAGCTTGGCTGGCTCTAGCGGGAGGGTAAAACAAGAGACCCAGTACTTC.